The 4 T cell receptor beta chains below all came from one sample that was sequenced in a study of T cell repertoires in cytomegalovirus infection. Their cognate antigens are unknown. MiXCR, applied by TCRdb to the reads, yields one record per CDR3 protein. The table shows some 560,000 distinct CDR3 sequences, with 40% occurring only once. This material consisted of cultured PBMCs, taken from culture after CMV antigen stimulation. The receptors were sampled from a human donor in good health (CMV status not recorded). Some clones in this sample may be carry-over from other donors' samples.

The sample holds a few counts of this clonotype. This sequence joins TRBV2 and TRBJ2-7; D is perhaps TRBD1 or TRBD2 (5 bases each). Trimming took 6 bases from V and 2 from J, leaving 11 bases between them. The CDR3 length is 13 residues. Germline V gene sequence: CDR1 SNHLY, CDR2 FYNNEI. As DNA, the CDR3 is TGTGCCAGCAGCGGGGACCTAACCTACGAGCAGTACTTC. Translation: CASSGDLTYEQYF.

The rearrangement joins TRBV29-1 to TRBJ2-5; TRBD1 or TRBD2 may be the D gene (6 bases each). CDR1 is SQVTM, CDR2 ANQGSEA, per germline. This CDR3 contains 14 residues. V was pared by 1 base and J by 4 bases, with 13 bases between. DNA of the CDR3: TGCAGCGTTGAAGGGGGGGCTGTGGGAGAGACCCAGTACTTC. Translated, it gives CSVEGGAVGETQYF. Full variable domain (rest looked up from reference TRBV29-1 and TRBJ2-5): SAVISQKPSRDICQRGTSLTIQCQVDSQVTMMFWYRQQPGQSLTLIATANQGSEATYESGFVIDKFPISRPNLTFSTLTVSNMSPEDSSIYLCSVEGGAVGETQYFGPGTRLLVL.

This chain joins TRBV7-2 and TRBJ1-2, with 7 bases aligning to TRBD1. The CDR3 contains 14 residues. CDR1 and CDR2 from the germline V gene are SGHTA and FQGNSA. V shed 2 bases and J 4 bases; nucleotides not matched to a gene: 4. The CDR3: CASSLQTGTYGYTF. DNA for the CDR3: TGTGCCAGCAGCTTACAGACAGGGACCTATGGCTACACCTTC.

The chain joins TRBV6-6 to TRBJ2-5, with 10 bases matching TRBD1. CDR1 is MNHNY and CDR2 is SVGAGI in the germline V gene (reference sequence). With V trimmed by 8 bases and J by 6 bases, 12 bases remained unmatched. CDR3 length: 15 amino acids. CDR3 nucleotides: TGTGCCAGCGGCCCCCCAGGACAGGGGGTAAAGACCCAGTACTTC. The encoded protein is CASGPPGQGVKTQYF.